This T cell receptor beta chain came from a study of monozygotic twins with inflammatory bowel disease. Study-level findings and limits: Researchers report that IBD patients shared fewer clonotypes with others than healthy twins, especially amid disease activity. Similarity of repertoires did not differ between concordant and discordant twins, possibly from limited power. Repertoires of patients may have been made more variable by differing immunosuppressive treatments.

One entry per CDR3 protein, without DNA, is what TCRdb gives after re-calling the 5' RACE reads. Here the sample table reports 200,000 to 250,000 distinct CDR3 sequences. The CDR3 length is 17 residues. Germline assignment: CDR1 SGHRS and CDR2 YFSETQ. From whole blood, total RNA was isolated without any sorting of T cells. A remark on this clonotype: Its antigen is unknown.

The sequenced sample was blood. The TCR comes from a human donor with ulcerative colitis or Crohn's disease, or a healthy co-twin of an affected twin (not recorded which). The rearrangement links TRBV5-1 to TRBJ2-6. The CDR3: CASSLAATLSGANVLTF.